This T cell receptor (beta chain) was identified in a study of STAT5B mutations in CD4+ large granular lymphocyte leukemia. The germline V gene has CDR1 MNHEY and CDR2 SVGAGI. V lost 0 bases, J lost 6 bases, and 12 bases lay in between. The CDR3 totals 15 residues. Buffy coats from healthy blood donors served as controls. Here immunoSEQ multiplex PCR was the method, and the copy in TCRdb shows in-frame clones only, minus some. Of tens of thousands of clones listed, 65% to 90% are singletons. Sequenced: CD4+ T cells from blood buffy coats. The clonotype comes from a human donor in good health. V is TRBV6-5 and J is TRBJ1-5; tentatively, D is TRBD1 (6 bases). The CDR3 coding sequence is TGTGCCAGCAGTTACTCGAATGAGGGGGGTCAGCCCCAGCATTTT. As protein: CASSYSNEGGQPQHF.